This T cell receptor beta chain was captured by sequencing in a study of blood T cell repertoires in COVID-19. For the study at large: The United States, Italy and Spain were the sources of the acute and convalescent COVID-19 samples. The analysed material was cDNA or gDNA that came from T cells, B-cell-depleted T cells, or PBMCs.

Seattle cases were enrolled at active infection and followed longitudinally. The CDR3 length is 15 residues. Germline V gene lookup returns CDR1 KGHSY and CDR2 FQNENV. Trimming shortened V by 1 base and J by 6 bases, and 13 bases separated the two germline ends. In the study's own analysis: Cell counts per sample came from amplifying reference gene primers. Some clones are missing from TCRdb's copy, which holds only in-frame ones; the method was immunoSEQ multiplex PCR. The D gene and trimming were derived from the DNA, and the V and J assignments and clone size from that table. The sample gives roughly 290,000 clones, about 80% of which show up once; 15% to 19% is in the top ten.

Sequencing used peripheral blood. The receptor's source is a person aged 70 to 79 with COVID-19, enrolled during active disease. This sequence joins TRBV16 and TRBJ1-5, with D hard to call. The CDR3 is CASSQFPGSGQPQHF. CDR3 bases: TGTGCCAGCAGCCAATTTCCAGGATCTGGTCAGCCCCAGCATTTT.